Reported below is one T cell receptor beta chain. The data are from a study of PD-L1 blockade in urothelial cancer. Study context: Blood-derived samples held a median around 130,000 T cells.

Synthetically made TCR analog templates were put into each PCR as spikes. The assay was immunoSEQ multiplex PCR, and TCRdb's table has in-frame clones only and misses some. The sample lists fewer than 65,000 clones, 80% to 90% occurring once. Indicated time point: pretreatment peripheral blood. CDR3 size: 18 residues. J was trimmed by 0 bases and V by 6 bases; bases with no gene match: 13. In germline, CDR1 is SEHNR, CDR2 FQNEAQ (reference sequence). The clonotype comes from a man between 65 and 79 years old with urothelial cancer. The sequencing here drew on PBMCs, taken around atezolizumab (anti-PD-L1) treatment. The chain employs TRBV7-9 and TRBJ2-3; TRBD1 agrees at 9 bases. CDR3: CASRYRGPTYPSTDTQYF. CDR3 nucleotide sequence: TGTGCCAGCAGGTACAGGGGGCCAACCTACCCCAGCACAGATACGCAGTATTTT.